Presented here are 17 T cell receptor beta chains from one specimen sequenced in a study of blood T cells in healthy people across ages. It was with a sample-barcoded 5' primer and a J-beta primer mix that a second PCR of roughly 6 to 12 cycles was run. TCRdb ran MiXCR on the 5' RACE reads and lists one entry per CDR3 protein. This sample yields roughly 1.5 million distinct CDR3 sequences, of which about 45% are seen a single time; around 4% belongs to the top ten. The sequenced material came from blood. These receptors were collected from a woman younger than 30 in good health.

This clonotype has only a few counts. The V and J genes are TRBV12-3 or TRBV12-4 and TRBJ2-1; a possible D gene is TRBD1 (6 bases). V lost 4 bases and J 1 base, leaving 11 bases between the germline ends. The CDR3 has 15 amino acids. CDR3 coding DNA: TGTGCCAGCAGTTCCCAGGGGTTATCCTACAATGAGCAGTTCTTC. This gives the protein CASSSQGLSYNEQFF.

This rearrangement joins TRBV7-9 to TRBJ2-6; D is unresolved. Trimming pared 7 bases from V and 0 bases from J, leaving 10 bases between. Germline lookup yields CDR1 SEHNR and CDR2 FQNEAQ (reference sequence). The CDR3 consists of 15 residues. CDR3 sequence (DNA): TGTGCCAGCACAGATCATTCCTCTGGGGCCAACGTCCTGACTTTC. Its translation is CASTDHSSGANVLTF.

The chain recombines TRBV3-1 with TRBJ2-2, with 11 bases aligning to TRBD2. The CDR3 consists of 17 residues. The germline V gene has CDR1 LGHDT and CDR2 YNNKEL (reference sequence). Germline trimming cut 11 bases from V and 1 base from J; bases unmatched to any gene: 12. The CDR3 reads CAADARTSGGNTGELFF. CDR3 nucleotide sequence: TGTGCCGCGGATGCTCGTACTAGCGGGGGGAACACCGGGGAGCTGTTTTTT. The whole variable domain, remainder taken from reference TRBV3-1 and TRBJ2-2, is DTAVSQTPKYLVTQMGNDKSIKCEQNLGHDTMYWYKQDSKKFLKIMFSYNNKELIINETVPNRFSPKSPDKAHLNLHINSLELGDSAVYFCAADARTSGGNTGELFFGEGSRLTVL.

This clonotype turned up a few times. This chain joins TRBV7-6 and TRBJ2-4; D perhaps matches TRBD1 (5 bases). Gene TRBJ2-5 matches the end of the DNA better, so the J call may be wrong. The germline gives CDR1 SGHVS, CDR2 FNYEAQ. There are 14 residues in the CDR3. The CDR3 nucleotides read TGTGCCAGCAGTACGAGACAGAGGAAAGAGACCCAGTACTTC. Translation gives CASSTRQRKETQYF.

This clonotype was counted a few times. This rearrangement joins TRBV20-1 to TRBJ2-1; 12 bases align to TRBD2. The germline CDR1 and CDR2 sequences are DFQATT and SNEGSKA (reference sequence). The J segment lost 4 bases and the V segment lost 6 bases, leaving 7 bases of the junction unmatched. CDR3 size: 15 residues. The CDR3 is CSAVSTSGGYNEQFF. In DNA, the CDR3 is TGCAGTGCAGTCTCGACTAGCGGGGGATACAATGAGCAGTTCTTC.

This chain connects TRBV29-1 to TRBJ2-2; D remains ambiguous. The CDR3 is 14 amino acids. V lost 6 bases, J lost 5 bases, and 16 bases lay in between. In germline, CDR1 is SQVTM, CDR2 ANQGSEA. The CDR3 DNA is TGCAGCGTATGCGACTTTTCGAGGACCGGGGAGCTGTTTTTT. This codes for CSVCDFSRTGELFF.

This clonotype was found a few times. The chain has TRBV7-2 and TRBJ1-2; TRBD1 might be the D (6 bases). There are 14 residues in the CDR3. V was trimmed by 6 bases and J by 4 bases, leaving 15 bases between them. Germline CDR1 is SGHTA and CDR2 is FQGNSA. The CDR3 is CASRATGIFYGYTF. The DNA of the CDR3 is TGTGCCAGCAGGGCCACAGGGATTTTCTATGGCTACACCTTC.

The chain has TRBV7-3 and TRBJ2-7; D unclear. This CDR3 comprises 12 residues. V was clipped by 5 bases and J by 7 bases, with 12 bases between them. CDR1 is SGHTA, CDR2 FQGTGA, per germline. CDR3 in DNA: TGTGCCAGCAGCATAAGCCTCAATGAGCAGTACTTC. The encoded protein is CASSISLNEQYF.

The rearrangement joins TRBV5-6 to TRBJ1-1; D possibly corresponds to TRBD1 (5 bases). The CDR3 has 16 amino acids. The germline V gene has CDR1 SGHDT and CDR2 YYEEEE. The V end lost 0 bases, the J end lost 0 bases, and 12 bases lay between the germline ends. The CDR3 coding sequence is TGTGCCAGCAGCTTGGCCATGGGGCCCATGAACACTGAAGCTTTCTTT. Translation: CASSLAMGPMNTEAFF.

Turning to this clonotype: This may stem from a read error, because a much larger clone lies one nucleotide away. V usage is TRBV20-1 and J usage is TRBJ2-3; D gene unclear. Germline V gives CDR1 DFQATT, CDR2 SNEGSKA (reference sequence). This CDR3 has 14 amino acids. CDR3 in amino acids: CSARALVGVDAQYF. CDR3 bases: TGCAGTGCTAGAGCCCTGGTCGGCGTAGATGCGCAGTATTTT.

This chain connects TRBV7-2 to TRBJ1-1; D perhaps matches TRBD1 (5 bases). The germline gives CDR1 SGHTA, CDR2 FQGNSA. The V end was cut by 1 base, the J end by 3 bases, with 15 bases between. The CDR3 has 16 amino acids. CDR3 coding DNA: TGTGCCAGCAGCTTAGTGGGCTCAGACAGTTACACTGAAGCTTTCTTT. Amino acid sequence: CASSLVGSDSYTEAFF.

This chain joins TRBV27 and TRBJ2-4; no definite D call. The CDR3 consists of 14 residues. V lost 3 bases to trimming and J lost 6 bases, with 12 bases between them. Per the germline V gene, CDR1 is MNHEY and CDR2 is SMNVEV (reference sequence). The CDR3 nucleotides are TGTGCCAGCAGTTTCGGTCACGTTGGAAACATTCAGTACTTC. Translated, it gives CASSFGHVGNIQYF.

This clonotype showed up many times. This chain links TRBV6-2 or TRBV6-3 with TRBJ2-5, with 13 bases lining up with TRBD2. J gave up 4 bases and V 5 bases, and 4 bases lay outside the gene matches. The V gene's germline CDR1 is MNHEY and CDR2 SVGEGT. The CDR3 has 15 residues. The CDR3 DNA is TGTGCCAGCAGTCCCGGGACTAGCGGGGTAGAGACCCAGTACTTC. It specifies CASSPGTSGVETQYF.

This chain uses TRBV5-1 with TRBJ2-2; D remains unclear. CDR3 length equals 15 residues. Germline V gives CDR1 SGHRS, CDR2 YFSETQ. V shed 0 bases and J shed 0 bases, with 6 bases lying between them. The CDR3 sequence: CASSLERSNTGELFF. CDR3 bases: TGCGCCAGCAGCTTGGAAAGATCGAACACCGGGGAGCTGTTTTTT.

The chain is built from TRBV12-3 or TRBV12-4 and TRBJ2-7, with D uncertain. Trimming shortened V by 6 bases and J by 2 bases, and 8 bases separated the two germline ends. This CDR3 is built from 12 residues. The CDR3 DNA sequence: TGTGCCAGCAGGTCGTTAGCCTACGAGCAGTACTTC. It codes for CASRSLAYEQYF.

This clonotype showed up just a few times. The J gene is TRBJ2-1, the V gene TRBV7-2, with 7 bases identical to TRBD2. From germline, CDR1 is SGHTA and CDR2 FQGNSA. This CDR3 is built from 16 residues. With 0 bases clipped from V and 4 bases from J, the junction kept 6 bases outside the gene matches. The CDR3 loop is CASSLALIGRYNEQFF. CDR3 DNA: TGTGCCAGCAGCTTAGCGCTAATCGGGAGGTACAATGAGCAGTTCTTC.

This clonotype was observed a handful of times. V and J are TRBV5-1 and TRBJ1-2; tentative D call: TRBD1 (5 bases). Germline CDR1 SGHRS, CDR2 YFSETQ. This CDR3 has 14 residues. Deletions cut 6 bases from V and 2 bases from J, with 14 bases between. The CDR3 is CASTRGTENYGYTF. The DNA for the CDR3 is TGCGCCAGCACTAGGGGTACGGAAAACTATGGCTACACCTTC.